Below, 27 T cell receptor beta chains from the same sample are listed, as sequenced in a study of Ad26.COV2.S vaccination and SARS-CoV-2 variants. The sample's treatment: roughly 19 received Ad26.COV2.S at low or high dose, single or two shots; several received placebo; per-sample allocation not given. Collection of the samples took place on day 63 after the first injection of vaccine or placebo. Only in-frame clones appear in the TCRdb table, and some are missing; sequencing was by immunoSEQ multiplex PCR. Of roughly 700,000 clones in the sample, 80% to 90% were seen once. The material sequenced was peripheral blood, taken in a trial of Ad26.COV2.S vaccine versus placebo. Receptors were obtained from a person aged 18-65 years who received the Ad26.COV2.S COVID-19 vaccine or a placebo.

The gene calls are TRBV5-1 and TRBJ2-5; no reliable D call. The CDR3 is made up of 14 amino acids. CDR1 is SGHRS and CDR2 is YFSETQ in the germline V gene. The V gene lost 2 bases and the J gene lost 1 base, with 9 bases spanning the gap. The CDR3 nucleotides are TGCGCCAGCAGCTTTGATTCTGGCCAAGAGACCCAGTACTTC. It encodes CASSFDSGQETQYF.

The chain uses TRBV27 and TRBJ2-1, with 10 nucleotides matching TRBD2. The CDR3 consists of 15 residues. CDR1 and CDR2 from the germline V gene are MNHEY and SMNVEV (reference sequence). V shed 2 bases and J 3 bases; nucleotides not matched to a gene: 1. CDR3 sequence (DNA): TGTGCCAGCAGTTTACGACTAGCGGGCTACAATGAGCAGTTCTTC. As protein: CASSLRLAGYNEQFF.

The chain uses TRBV7-8 and TRBJ1-1; tentative D call: TRBD1 (5 bases). The germline V gene has CDR1 SGHVS and CDR2 FQNEAQ. CDR3 length: 15 residues. Trimming cost V 5 bases and J 2 bases, with 15 bases left between them. The CDR3 bases are TGTGCCAGCAGCCCATACAGGCGTGGAAACACTGAAGCTTTCTTT. Translating it yields CASSPYRRGNTEAFF. The full variable domain, with the rest looked up from reference TRBV7-8 and TRBJ1-1, is GAGVSQSPRYKVAKRGQDVALRCDPISGHVSLFWYQQALGQGPEFLTYFQNEAQLDKSGLPSDRFFAERPEGSVSTLKIQRTQQEDSAVYLCASSPYRRGNTEAFFGQGTRLTVV.

This clone was counted once. The rearrangement joins TRBV4-3 to TRBJ2-1; D may match TRBD1 or TRBD2 (5 bases each). V was clipped by 2 bases and J by 9 bases, with 23 bases between them. The CDR3 is 17 residues long. Germline V gene sequence: CDR1 LGHNA, CDR2 YSLEER. CDR3 sequence (DNA): TGCGCCAGCAGCCAACGGGGAAGGGGCGTTGGGTACCGTGAGCAGTTCTTC. This codes for CASSQRGRGVGYREQFF.

The J gene is TRBJ1-6, the V gene TRBV10-3; TRBD1 might be the D (5 bases). Deletions cut 7 bases from V and 10 bases from J, with 17 bases between. Germline V gene sequence: CDR1 ENHRY, CDR2 SYGVKD. CDR3 length: 14 residues. The CDR3 sequence is CAITRDGVGSPLHF. The DNA of the CDR3 is TGTGCCATCACCAGGGACGGGGTGGGGTCACCCCTCCACTTT.

Comment on this clone: Other DNA sequences in this specimen translate into the identical CDR3. This chain links TRBV11-2 with TRBJ1-2; weak D call: TRBD1 (6 bases). Germline-derived CDR1 and CDR2 are SGHAT and FQNNGV. The CDR3 runs to 14 residues. Trimming removed 1 base at V and 5 bases at J, with 11 bases between. The CDR3 loop reads CASSLGAGDYGYTF. CDR3 DNA: TGTGCCAGCAGCTTAGGGGCAGGGGATTATGGCTACACCTTC.

The CDR3 nucleotides read TGTGCCTGGAGGGGGACAGACATGAGTAAGGGCCCAAATCAGCCCCAGCATTTT. This translates into CAWRGTDMSKGPNQPQHF. The J gene is TRBJ1-5, the V gene TRBV30, with 7 bases lining up with TRBD1. V lost 3 bases, J lost 4 bases, and 18 bases stayed unmatched. CDR3 length: 18 amino acids. Looked up from germline, CDR1 is GTSNPN and CDR2 is SVGIG (reference sequence). Complete variable domain (other parts from reference TRBV30 and TRBJ1-5): SQTIHQWPATLVQPVGSPLSLECTVEGTSNPNLYWYRQAAGRGLQLLFYSVGIGQISSEVPQNLSASRPQDRQFILSSKKLLLSDSGFYLCAWRGTDMSKGPNQPQHFGDGTRLSIL.

This clone was seen a single time. This chain joins TRBV3-1 (or the pseudogene TRBV3-2) and TRBJ2-2, with 7 bases lining up with TRBD2. V shed 1 base, J shed 2 bases, and the junction held 7 bases outside the gene matches. The CDR3 loop spans 17 amino acids. Germline V gene lookup returns CDR1 LGHDT and CDR2 YNNKEL (reference sequence). This chain's CDR3 is CASSQVSAGSNTGELFF. CDR3 nucleotides: TGTGCCAGCAGCCAAGTTTCAGCGGGGTCAAACACCGGGGAGCTGTTTTTT.

This chain uses TRBV18 with TRBJ2-3, with 12 positions matching TRBD2. With 5 bases clipped from V and 6 bases from J, the junction kept 3 bases outside the gene matches. The germline V gene has CDR1 KGHSH and CDR2 LQKENI. This CDR3 region has 14 residues. The CDR3 protein is CASSSGTSGDTQYF. CDR3 coding DNA: TGTGCCAGCTCATCCGGGACTAGCGGGGATACGCAGTATTTT.

The rearrangement joins TRBV18 to TRBJ2-3; D call uncertain. The V and J ends lost 3 bases and 6 bases respectively, with 7 bases between them. CDR1 and CDR2 (germline): KGHSH, LQKENI. The CDR3 consists of 12 residues. The CDR3 reads CASSPGYDTQYF. The CDR3 bases are TGTGCCAGCTCACCCGGATACGATACGCAGTATTTT.

The gene calls are TRBV6-6 and TRBJ1-2, with a possible D match to TRBD1 (5 bases). V was trimmed by 5 bases and J by 7 bases, leaving 8 bases between them. The CDR3 length is 11 residues. Germline CDR1 is MNHNY and CDR2 is SVGAGI (reference sequence). This CDR3 is CASSPGFGYTF. CDR3 in DNA: TGTGCCAGCAGTCCAGGGTTTGGCTACACCTTC.

This clone came up once. The chain recombines TRBV18 with TRBJ2-3; 9 bases fit TRBD1. In germline, CDR1 is KGHSH, CDR2 LQKENI. The ends lost 5 bases at V and 2 bases at J; junction bases unmatched: 8. This CDR3 spans 16 amino acids. The CDR3 sequence is CASSSGQGSNTDTQYF. The DNA for the CDR3 is TGTGCCAGCTCATCGGGACAGGGTTCAAACACAGATACGCAGTATTTT.

The V and J genes are TRBV24-1 and TRBJ1-6; D call uncertain. This CDR3 has 15 residues. Trimming took 4 bases from V and 6 from J, leaving 12 bases between them. CDR1 and CDR2 from the germline V gene are KGHDR and SFDVKD. The CDR3 sequence is CATSDAGSSNSPLHF. CDR3 in DNA: TGTGCCACCAGTGACGCAGGATCGTCTAATTCACCCCTCCACTTT.

V usage is TRBV25-1 and J usage is TRBJ1-2, with D tentatively TRBD1 (5 bases). V was clipped by 4 bases and J by 8 bases, with 8 bases between them. Germline V CDR1 and CDR2: MGHDK, SYGVNS. The CDR3 loop spans 11 amino acids. The CDR3 sequence is CASSGGRGYTF. The CDR3 DNA follows: TGTGCCAGCAGTGGGGGACGGGGCTACACCTTC.

CDR3 bases: TGTGCCAGCAAAATGATAGCGGGGGACAATGAGCAGTTCTTC. This translates into CASKMIAGDNEQFF. V gene TRBV7-8 combines with J gene TRBJ2-1; 9 bases agree with TRBD2. This CDR3 contains 14 residues. The germline V gene has CDR1 SGHVS and CDR2 FQNEAQ. V was clipped by 7 bases and J by 5 bases; unmatched bases: 6. Complete variable domain (other parts from reference TRBV7-8 and TRBJ2-1): GAGVSQSPRYKVAKRGQDVALRCDPISGHVSLFWYQQALGQGPEFLTYFQNEAQLDKSGLPSDRFFAERPEGSVSTLKIQRTQQEDSAVYLCASKMIAGDNEQFFGPGTRLTVL.

This clone showed up just once. The chain uses TRBV2 and TRBJ2-7; D might be TRBD2 (6 bases). Germline loops: CDR1 SNHLY, CDR2 FYNNEI. The V gene lost 6 bases and the J gene lost 3 bases, with 15 bases spanning the gap. The CDR3 covers 14 residues. The CDR3 nucleotides read TGTGCCAGCAGCCTGGGCGGGGAATTCTACGAGCAGTACTTC. Amino acids: CASSLGGEFYEQYF.

The chain links TRBV5-4 to TRBJ2-5; the D gene could be TRBD1 or TRBD2 (6 bases each). The germline CDR1 and CDR2 sequences are SGHNT and YYREEE (reference sequence). The V end lost 0 bases, the J end lost 4 bases, and 16 bases lay between the germline ends. This CDR3 is 16 amino acids long. Here the CDR3 DNA reads TGTGCCAGCAGCTTGGGGGGGGCAAGAGGCCCAGAGACCCAGTACTTC. Translating it yields CASSLGGARGPETQYF.

This chain joins TRBV5-1 and TRBJ2-3, with D possibly matching TRBD2 (6 bases). Trimming removed 7 bases at V and 1 base at J, with 7 bases between. In germline, CDR1 is SGHRS, CDR2 YFSETQ. This CDR3 is 12 amino acids long. CDR3 region: CASWGGTDTQYF. In nucleotides, the CDR3 is TGCGCCAGCTGGGGGGGCACAGATACGCAGTATTTT.

The DNA of the CDR3 is TGTGCCAGCTCACCACTGGCAGCGAACACTGAAGCTTTCTTT. Residues: CASSPLAANTEAFF. The chain employs TRBV18 and TRBJ1-1; D uncertain. This CDR3 comprises 14 residues. CDR1 and CDR2 (germline): KGHSH, LQKENI. Trimming took off 1 base at V and 1 base at J, with 7 bases between the two ends.

The chain couples TRBV5-4 to TRBJ1-4, with TRBD1 matching 7 bases. V dropped 0 bases and J dropped 3; count of bases not matched to a gene: 2. This CDR3 is built from 15 residues. The V gene's germline CDR1 is SGHNT and CDR2 YYREEE (reference sequence). CDR3 loop: CASSLDGTANEKLFF. The CDR3 DNA is TGTGCCAGCAGCTTGGACGGGACAGCTAATGAAAAACTGTTTTTT.

This clone was recorded once. The chain employs TRBV19 and TRBJ2-1; TRBD1 matches at 8 bases. This CDR3 spans 13 amino acids. Trimming took 3 bases from V and 8 from J; bases not matched to a gene: 3. The germline V gene encodes CDR1 LNHDA and CDR2 SQIVND (reference sequence). CDR3 coding DNA: TGTGCCAGTAGTATCGACAGGGGCGATGAGCAGTTCTTC. It encodes CASSIDRGDEQFF.

The chain has TRBV6-2 or TRBV6-3 and TRBJ1-5, with D tentatively TRBD1 (5 bases). The ends were cut back, 5 bases at V and 1 base at J, with 12 bases in the middle. The CDR3 is 15 residues long. CDR1 is MNHEY, CDR2 SVGEGT, per germline. The CDR3 DNA follows: TGTGCCAGCAGTCCCTCCCGGGGCAGCAATCAGCCCCAGCATTTT. Translation gives CASSPSRGSNQPQHF.

V usage is TRBV3-1 (or the pseudogene TRBV3-2) and J usage is TRBJ2-1; TRBD2 matches 10 bases. Germline CDR1 is LGHDT and CDR2 is YNNKEL (reference sequence). This CDR3 contains 15 residues. Unmatched junction bases numbered 7, after V lost 4 bases and J lost 7 bases. CDR3: CASSLGTSEWNEQFF. The CDR3 region has the DNA TGTGCCAGCAGCCTGGGGACTAGCGAGTGGAATGAGCAGTTCTTC.

The gene calls are TRBV6-5 and TRBJ1-1, with 7 bases lining up with TRBD1. Germline CDR1 is MNHEY and CDR2 is SVGAGI. This CDR3 has 15 amino acids. The ends lost 6 bases at V and 0 bases at J; junction bases unmatched: 7. Written as DNA, the CDR3 is TGTGCCAGCAGCCCGGTGACAGGGTTGAACACTGAAGCTTTCTTT. Its translation is CASSPVTGLNTEAFF.

The V call is TRBV4-3, the J call TRBJ2-2, with D possibly called TRBD1 or TRBD2 (5 bases each). CDR3 length: 15 amino acids. Trimming took 4 bases from V and 1 from J, leaving 10 bases between them. Germline CDR1 and CDR2: LGHNA and YSLEER. CDR3 nucleotides: TGCGCCAGCAGCCGTGGGACGGAGAACACCGGGGAGCTGTTTTTT. Its protein product is CASSRGTENTGELFF.

This clone was seen just once. This sequence joins TRBV4-2 and TRBJ2-1; D may match TRBD1 or TRBD2 (5 bases each). With 1 base removed from V and 0 bases from J, the gap between germline ends came to 10 bases. The CDR3 has 16 residues. Germline CDR1 LGHNA, CDR2 YNFKEQ. The CDR3 here is CASSQGDVSSYNEQFF. For the CDR3, the DNA is TGTGCCAGCAGCCAAGGGGACGTAAGCTCCTACAATGAGCAGTTCTTC.

The rearrangement uses TRBV7-2 and TRBJ1-2; no clear D. CDR3 size: 11 residues. The germline V gene has CDR1 SGHTA and CDR2 FQGNSA. V lost 4 bases, J lost 8 bases, and 8 bases lay in between. CDR3 nucleotide sequence: TGTGCCAGCAGCTCCCGGTGGGGCTACACCTTC. Protein: CASSSRWGYTF.